This T cell receptor beta chain was captured in a study of naive and memory T cell subsets. An equimolar mix of two oligonucleotides served as the beta constant-region primer for TRBC1 and TRBC2. The ligated cDNA underwent four PCR rounds using SP2 and nested alpha and beta constant-region primers. TCRdb analysed the UMI-ligation and nested PCR reads with MiXCR anew, one entry per CDR3 protein. The sample lists 150,000 or so distinct CDR3 sequences; approximately 22% were seen once. General study findings and limits: Especially in CD8 cells, naive repertoires contained a few larger clonotypes, possibly CD45RA-re-expressing memory cells.

CDR3 size: 15 residues. The germline V gene has CDR1 SGHTA and CDR2 FQGNSA. V dropped 5 bases and J dropped 6 bases, with 16 bases sitting between them. With respect to this clonotype: Its antigen is as yet unknown.

The sequenced material came from naive CD4+ T cells from blood. The sequence was obtained from a human donor in good health. The chain recombines TRBV7-2 with TRBJ2-2, with D perhaps TRBD1 or TRBD2 (5 bases each). CDR3: CASSVGTLAAGELFF. The CDR3 region has the DNA TGTGCCAGCAGCGTCGGGACCTTGGCCGCCGGGGAGCTGTTTTTT.